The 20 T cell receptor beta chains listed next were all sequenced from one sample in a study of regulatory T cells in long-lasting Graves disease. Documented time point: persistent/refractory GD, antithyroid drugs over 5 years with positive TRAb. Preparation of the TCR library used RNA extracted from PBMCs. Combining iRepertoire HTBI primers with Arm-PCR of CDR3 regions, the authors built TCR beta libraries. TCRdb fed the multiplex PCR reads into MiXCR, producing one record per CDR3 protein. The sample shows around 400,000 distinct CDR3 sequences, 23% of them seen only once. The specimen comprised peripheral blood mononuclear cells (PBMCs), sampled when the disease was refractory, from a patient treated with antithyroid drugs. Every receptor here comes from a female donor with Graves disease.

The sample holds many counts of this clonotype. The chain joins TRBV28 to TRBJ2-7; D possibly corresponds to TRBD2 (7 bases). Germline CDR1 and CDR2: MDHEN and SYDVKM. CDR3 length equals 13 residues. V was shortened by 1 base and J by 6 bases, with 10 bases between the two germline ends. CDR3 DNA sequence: TGTGCCAGCAGTTTATTGGGAGGGGGCGAGCAGTACTTC. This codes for CASSLLGGGEQYF.

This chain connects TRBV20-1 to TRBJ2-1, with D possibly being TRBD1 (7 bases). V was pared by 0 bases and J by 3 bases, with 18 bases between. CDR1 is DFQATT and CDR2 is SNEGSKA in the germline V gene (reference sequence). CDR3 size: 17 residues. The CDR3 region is CSARDNTGQGGYNEQFF. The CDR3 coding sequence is TGCAGTGCTAGAGATAATACGGGGCAGGGGGGCTACAATGAGCAGTTCTTC.

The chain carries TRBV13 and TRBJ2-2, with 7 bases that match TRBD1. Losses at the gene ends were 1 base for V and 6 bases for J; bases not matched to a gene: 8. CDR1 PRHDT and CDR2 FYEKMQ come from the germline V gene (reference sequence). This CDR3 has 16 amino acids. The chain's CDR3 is CASSLAVSQGAGELFF. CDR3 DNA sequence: TGTGCCAGCAGCTTAGCCGTCTCGCAGGGGGCCGGGGAGCTGTTTTTT.

The CDR3 spells CSARSDRGVAKNIQYF. CDR3 nucleotides: TGCAGTGCTAGGTCAGACAGGGGGGTGGCCAAAAACATTCAGTACTTC. This chain uses TRBV20-1 with TRBJ2-4; TRBD1 matches 9 bases. V gave up 3 bases and J gave up 1 base; unmatched junction bases: 7. The length of the CDR3 is 16 residues. The V gene's germline CDR1 is DFQATT and CDR2 SNEGSKA (reference sequence).

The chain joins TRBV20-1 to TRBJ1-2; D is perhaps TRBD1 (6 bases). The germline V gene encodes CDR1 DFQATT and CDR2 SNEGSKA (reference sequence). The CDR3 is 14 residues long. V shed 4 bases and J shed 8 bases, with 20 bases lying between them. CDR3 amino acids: CSAKATGTSGGYTF. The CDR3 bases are TGCAGTGCTAAGGCAACCGGGACATCTGGGGGCTACACCTTC.

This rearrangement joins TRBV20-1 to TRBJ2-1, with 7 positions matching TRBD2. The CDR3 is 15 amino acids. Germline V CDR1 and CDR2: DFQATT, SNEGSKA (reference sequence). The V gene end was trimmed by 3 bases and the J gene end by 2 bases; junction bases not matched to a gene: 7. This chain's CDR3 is CSARVSGLAYNEQFF. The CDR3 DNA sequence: TGCAGTGCTAGGGTGTCCGGACTAGCCTACAATGAGCAGTTCTTC.

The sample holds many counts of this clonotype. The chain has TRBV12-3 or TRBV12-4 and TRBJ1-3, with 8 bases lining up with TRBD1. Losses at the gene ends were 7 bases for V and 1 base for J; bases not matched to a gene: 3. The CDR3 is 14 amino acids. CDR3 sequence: CASITGGSGNTIYF. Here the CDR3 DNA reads TGTGCCAGCATTACAGGGGGTTCTGGAAACACCATATATTTT.

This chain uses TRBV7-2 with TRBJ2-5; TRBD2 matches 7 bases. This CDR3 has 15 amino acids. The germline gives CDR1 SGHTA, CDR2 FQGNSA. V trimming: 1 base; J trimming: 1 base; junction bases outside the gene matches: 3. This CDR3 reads CASSLVAGLQETQYF. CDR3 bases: TGTGCCAGCAGCTTAGTAGCGGGCCTCCAAGAGACCCAGTACTTC.

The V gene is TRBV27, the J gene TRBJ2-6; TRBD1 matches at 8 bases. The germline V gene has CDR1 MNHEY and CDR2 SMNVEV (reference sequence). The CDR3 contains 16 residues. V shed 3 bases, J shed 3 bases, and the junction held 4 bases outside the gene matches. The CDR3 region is CASSLSGGLGANVLTF. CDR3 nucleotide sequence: TGTGCCAGCAGTTTGTCAGGGGGCCTTGGGGCCAACGTCCTGACTTTC.

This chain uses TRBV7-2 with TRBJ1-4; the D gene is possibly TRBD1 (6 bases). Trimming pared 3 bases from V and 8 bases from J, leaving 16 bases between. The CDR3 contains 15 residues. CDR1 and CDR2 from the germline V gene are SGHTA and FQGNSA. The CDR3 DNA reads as TGTGCCAGCAGCTTTTCCAGGGGTACTCGCGAAAAACTGTTTTTT. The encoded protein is CASSFSRGTREKLFF.

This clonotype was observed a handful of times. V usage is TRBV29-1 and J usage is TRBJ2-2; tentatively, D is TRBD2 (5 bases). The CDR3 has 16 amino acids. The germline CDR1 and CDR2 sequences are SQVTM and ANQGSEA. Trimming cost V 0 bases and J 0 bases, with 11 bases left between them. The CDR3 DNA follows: TGCAGCGTTGAAGATCTGAGACTATCGAACACCGGGGAGCTGTTTTTT. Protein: CSVEDLRLSNTGELFF.

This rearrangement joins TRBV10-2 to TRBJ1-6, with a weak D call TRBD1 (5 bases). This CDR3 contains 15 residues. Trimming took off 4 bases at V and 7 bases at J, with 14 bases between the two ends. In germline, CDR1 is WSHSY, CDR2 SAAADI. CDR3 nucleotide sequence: TGCGCCAGCAGTGGATCGGGGGTTGGAAATTCACCCCTCCACTTT. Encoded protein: CASSGSGVGNSPLHF.

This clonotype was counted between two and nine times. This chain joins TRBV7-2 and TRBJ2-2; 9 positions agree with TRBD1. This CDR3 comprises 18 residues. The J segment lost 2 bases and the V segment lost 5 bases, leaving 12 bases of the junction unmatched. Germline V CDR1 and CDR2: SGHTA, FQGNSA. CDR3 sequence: CASSLTGTGFPNTGELFF. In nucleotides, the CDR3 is TGTGCCAGCAGCCTTACCGGGACAGGGTTCCCTAACACCGGGGAGCTGTTTTTT.

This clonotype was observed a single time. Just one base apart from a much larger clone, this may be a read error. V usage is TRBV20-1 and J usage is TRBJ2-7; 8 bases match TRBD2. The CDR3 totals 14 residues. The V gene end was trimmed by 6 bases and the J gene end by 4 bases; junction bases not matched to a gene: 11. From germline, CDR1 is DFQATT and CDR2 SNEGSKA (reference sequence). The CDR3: CSAVDAASGYEQYF. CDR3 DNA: TGCAGTGCCGTTGATGCGGCTAGCGGGTACGAGCAGTACTTC.

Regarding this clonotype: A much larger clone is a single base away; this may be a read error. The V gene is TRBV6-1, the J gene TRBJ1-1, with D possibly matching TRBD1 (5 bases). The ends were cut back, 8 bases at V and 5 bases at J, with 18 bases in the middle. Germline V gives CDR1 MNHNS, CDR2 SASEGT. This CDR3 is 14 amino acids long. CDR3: CASASQGGGTEAFF. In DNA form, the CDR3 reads TGTGCCAGCGCCTCGCAGGGAGGAGGAACTGAAGCTTTCTTT.

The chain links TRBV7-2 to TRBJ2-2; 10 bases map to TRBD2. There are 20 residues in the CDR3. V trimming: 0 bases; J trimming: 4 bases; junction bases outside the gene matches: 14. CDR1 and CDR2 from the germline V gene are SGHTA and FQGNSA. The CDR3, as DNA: TGTGCCAGCAGCTTAGCGGGCGCCGGGACTAGCGTTTCGGTCACCGGGGAGCTGTTTTTT. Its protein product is CASSLAGAGTSVSVTGELFF.

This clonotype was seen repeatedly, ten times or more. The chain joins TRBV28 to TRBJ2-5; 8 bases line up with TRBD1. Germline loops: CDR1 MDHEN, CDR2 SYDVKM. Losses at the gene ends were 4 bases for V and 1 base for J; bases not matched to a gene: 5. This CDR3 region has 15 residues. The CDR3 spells CASSYGGQGQETQYF. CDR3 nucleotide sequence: TGTGCCAGCAGTTATGGAGGACAGGGCCAAGAGACCCAGTACTTC. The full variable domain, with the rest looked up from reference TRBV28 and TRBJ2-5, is DVKVTQSSRYLVKRTGEKVFLECVQDMDHENMFWYRQDPGLGLRLIYFSYDVKMKEKGDIPEGYSVSREKKERFSLILESASTNQTSMYLCASSYGGQGQETQYFGPGTRLLVL.

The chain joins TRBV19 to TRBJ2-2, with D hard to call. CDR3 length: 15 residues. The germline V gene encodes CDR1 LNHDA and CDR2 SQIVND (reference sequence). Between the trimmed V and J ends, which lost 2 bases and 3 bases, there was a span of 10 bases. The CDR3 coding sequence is TGTGCCAGTAGTATAACCGGGCTGGACACCGGGGAGCTGTTTTTT. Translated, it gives CASSITGLDTGELFF. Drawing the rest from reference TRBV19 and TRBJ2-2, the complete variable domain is DGGITQSPKYLFRKEGQNVTLSCEQNLNHDAMYWYRQDPGQGLRLIYYSQIVNDFQKGDIAEGYSVSREKKESFPLTVTSAQKNPTAFYLCASSITGLDTGELFFGEGSRLTVL.

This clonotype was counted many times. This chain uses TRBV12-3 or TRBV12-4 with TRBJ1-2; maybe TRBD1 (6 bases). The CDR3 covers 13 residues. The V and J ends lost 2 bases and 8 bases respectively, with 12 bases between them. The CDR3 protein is CASSLPDSVGYTF. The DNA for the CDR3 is TGTGCCAGCAGTTTACCGGACAGCGTGGGCTACACCTTC.

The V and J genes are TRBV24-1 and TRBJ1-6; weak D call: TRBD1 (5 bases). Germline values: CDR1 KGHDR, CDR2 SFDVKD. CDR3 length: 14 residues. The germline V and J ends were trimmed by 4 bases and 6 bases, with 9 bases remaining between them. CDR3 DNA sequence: TGTGCCACCAGTGACGGGGCGGTTAATTCACCCCTCCACTTT. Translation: CATSDGAVNSPLHF.